The clone carrying this TCR beta chain was counted a few times. Its specificity is not known. Template material for amplifying TCR beta CDR3 regions consisted of RNA transcripts. HTBI primers were used for first-round RT-PCR of the TCR CDR3. MiXCR was run by TCRdb on the multiplex PCR reads, yielding one entry per CDR3 protein. The table includes 550,000 to 800,000 distinct CDR3 sequences, about 18% detected once. This sample was taken from a study of T cells in Graves' hyperthyroidism and ophthalmopathy. Study details: Any treatment followed the collection of peripheral blood at initial diagnosis.

Per germline, CDR1 ENHRY and CDR2 SYGVKD. V was clipped by 10 bases and J by 5 bases; unmatched bases: 9. The CDR3 length is 14 residues. Aged 18 to 65, the patients had hyperthyroidism that was newly diagnosed and had lasted under 2 months. Findings and limits, study-wide: Ophthalmopathy was distinguished from stable hyperthyroidism by 13 V-J signatures.

The rearrangement joins TRBV10-3 to TRBJ1-5; 9 bases fit TRBD1. This receptor was obtained from a man aged 50 to 60 with Graves' hyperthyroidism. Material for sequencing was blood. CDR3 residues: CATPRQGGDQPQHF. The CDR3 DNA follows: TGTGCCACCCCAAGACAGGGGGGCGATCAGCCCCAGCATTTT.